These 30 T cell receptor beta chains were sequenced from one sample in a study of T cells in Graves' hyperthyroidism and ophthalmopathy. Amplified TCR beta CDR3 regions derived from RNA transcripts. The study used the HTBI primer set for a first-round RT-PCR of the TCR CDR3. Each CDR3 protein is one row after TCRdb ran MiXCR on the multiplex PCR reads. This sample has fewer than 650,000 distinct CDR3 sequences, with around 15% found just once. Material for sequencing was blood. The receptor set was obtained from a woman between 40 and 55 years old with Graves' hyperthyroidism.

Note on this clonotype: At one of its ends the junction is not consistent with the germline gene, which may arise from a read error. This sequence joins TRBV28 and TRBJ1-6, with 8 bases fitting TRBD1. The CDR3 length is 13 residues. Per germline, CDR1 MDHEN and CDR2 SYDVKM. The CDR3 loop reads CASQTLTGEGFYF. The CDR3 DNA sequence: TGTGCCAGCCAAACCCTGACAGGGGAGGGGTTTTACTTT.

The chain has TRBV9 and TRBJ2-1; 8 bases agree with TRBD2. This CDR3 is built from 15 residues. V dropped 3 bases and J dropped 8; count of bases not matched to a gene: 10. Germline CDR1 and CDR2: SGDLS and YYNGEE. The CDR3 DNA follows: TGTGCCAGCAGCGCCCGGCCTACTAGCGGAGATGAGCAGTTCTTC. As protein: CASSARPTSGDEQFF.

The chain has TRBV6-4 and TRBJ2-3, with TRBD2 matching over 8 bases. After removal of 6 bases from V and 1 base from J, the junction contained 6 bases not matched to a gene. CDR3 length: 15 amino acids. Germline loops: CDR1 MRHNA, CDR2 SNTAGT. CDR3 DNA: TGTGCCAGCAGAAGCGGGAGCTTCGGCACAGATACGCAGTATTTT. It is translated as CASRSGSFGTDTQYF.

This clonotype was picked up many times. V usage is TRBV12-3 or TRBV12-4 and J usage is TRBJ1-4; 8 bases are a match to TRBD1. The CDR3 length is 16 residues. Trimming at V came to 5 bases and at J to 3 bases, leaving 8 bases not matched to a gene. The CDR3 here is CASSNTGGWANEKLFF. The CDR3 DNA sequence: TGTGCCAGCAGTAATACAGGGGGTTGGGCTAATGAAAAACTGTTTTTT.

The chain employs TRBV6-1 and TRBJ1-5; D unresolved. The V end was cut by 7 bases, the J end by 0 bases, with 13 bases between. The CDR3 sequence is 15 residues long. The germline V gene has CDR1 MNHNS and CDR2 SASEGT. Written as DNA, the CDR3 is TGTGCCAGCATTCTACGGGAAAATAGCAATCAGCCCCAGCATTTT. This sequence encodes CASILRENSNQPQHF.

This chain links TRBV5-1 with TRBJ2-3; D gene uncertain. This CDR3 has 13 amino acids. V was trimmed by 3 bases and J by 2 bases, leaving 7 bases between them. Per the germline V gene, CDR1 is SGHRS and CDR2 is YFSETQ. CDR3 DNA sequence: TGCGCCAGCAGCTCCGCGTCCACAGATACGCAGTATTTT. Translation gives CASSSASTDTQYF.

This clonotype showed up many times. This chain connects TRBV11-3 to TRBJ1-1; D unresolved. Germline loops: CDR1 SGHNT, CDR2 YENEEA. V gave up 1 base and J gave up 3 bases, with 6 bases separating them. The CDR3 is 13 residues long. In nucleotides, the CDR3 is TGTGCCAGCAGCTTAGCAGATCACACTGAAGCTTTCTTT. Protein: CASSLADHTEAFF. The full variable domain, with the rest looked up from reference TRBV11-3 and TRBJ1-1, is EAGVVQSPRYKIIEKKQPVAFWCNPISGHNTLYWYLQNLGQGPELLIRYENEEAVDDSQLPKDRFSAERLKGVDSTLKIQPAELGDSAVYLCASSLADHTEAFFGQGTRLTVV.

This clonotype showed up many times. V is TRBV20-1 and J is TRBJ2-1; D remains ambiguous. This CDR3 comprises 12 residues. Germline-derived CDR1 and CDR2 are DFQATT and SNEGSKA (reference sequence). V shed 0 bases and J shed 7 bases, with 7 bases lying between them. The CDR3 DNA is TGCAGTGCTAGAGATAGTGGAAATGAGCAGTTCTTC. It codes for CSARDSGNEQFF.

This clonotype showed up just a few times. V usage is TRBV4-1 and J usage is TRBJ1-5; D possibly corresponds to TRBD1 (5 bases). V lost 0 bases, J lost 3 bases, and 9 bases lay in between. Germline-derived CDR1 and CDR2 are MGHRA and YSYEKL. The CDR3 is 15 residues long. In nucleotides, the CDR3 is TGCGCCAGCAGCCAAGATACAGGAAACAATCAGCCCCAGCATTTT. Protein product: CASSQDTGNNQPQHF.

This clonotype was counted ten times or more. The chain employs TRBV3-1 and TRBJ1-1; TRBD1 agrees at 8 bases. V gave up 4 bases and J gave up 4 bases; unmatched junction bases: 8. Looked up from germline, CDR1 is LGHDT and CDR2 is YNNKEL (reference sequence). CDR3 length: 15 residues. The CDR3 DNA follows: TGTGCCAGCAGCCCCCGGACAGGGTTTGGCACTGAAGCTTTCTTT. It specifies CASSPRTGFGTEAFF. Full variable domain (rest looked up from reference TRBV3-1 and TRBJ1-1): DTAVSQTPKYLVTQMGNDKSIKCEQNLGHDTMYWYKQDSKKFLKIMFSYNNKELIINETVPNRFSPKSPDKAHLNLHINSLELGDSAVYFCASSPRTGFGTEAFFGQGTRLTVV.

This clonotype was counted between two and nine times. The chain couples TRBV29-1 to TRBJ2-2; weak D call: TRBD1 (6 bases). V lost 0 bases and J lost 4, with 18 bases in between. In germline, CDR1 is SQVTM, CDR2 ANQGSEA. The CDR3 spans 17 residues. The CDR3 region is CSVEEVIQGWRTGELFF. CDR3 in DNA: TGCAGCGTTGAAGAGGTGATACAGGGTTGGCGCACCGGGGAGCTGTTTTTT.

This clonotype was seen at least ten times. The genes are TRBV20-1 and TRBJ2-7; tentatively, D is TRBD1 (5 bases). V lost 1 base and J lost 3, with 10 bases in between. Germline V gives CDR1 DFQATT, CDR2 SNEGSKA (reference sequence). The CDR3 contains 13 residues. The DNA for the CDR3 is TGCAGTGCTAGAGTCCCAGGGAACTACGAGCAGTACTTC. It yields the protein CSARVPGNYEQYF.

The V gene is TRBV5-1, the J gene TRBJ2-1, with 12 bases matching TRBD2. The CDR3 is 16 amino acids. V shed 2 bases, J shed 4 bases, and the junction held 4 bases outside the gene matches. CDR1 and CDR2 (germline): SGHRS, YFSETQ. CDR3 DNA sequence: TGCGCCAGCAGCTTATTGACTAGCGGGAGATACAATGAGCAGTTCTTC. It encodes CASSLLTSGRYNEQFF.

At least ten counts were recorded for this clonotype. The chain couples TRBV6-6 to TRBJ2-1; 8 nucleotides line up with TRBD2. V gave up 2 bases and J gave up 7 bases; unmatched junction bases: 7. CDR3 length equals 15 residues. Per germline, CDR1 MNHNY and CDR2 SVGAGI (reference sequence). In DNA form, the CDR3 reads TGTGCCAGCAGTTACGGGTTTAGCGGGATGAATGAGCAGTTCTTC. It specifies CASSYGFSGMNEQFF.

This clonotype was detected many times. This sequence joins TRBV2 and TRBJ1-5; no clear D. Trimming removed 1 base from V and 7 bases from J, with 11 bases in between. Germline CDR1 and CDR2: SNHLY and FYNNEI. This CDR3 contains 14 residues. The CDR3 region is CASSEGSVSQPQHF. CDR3 in DNA: TGTGCCAGCAGTGAAGGGTCAGTCTCCCAGCCCCAGCATTTT.

This clonotype was detected many times. The rearrangement links TRBV2 to TRBJ2-5, with unresolved D. The CDR3 is made up of 12 amino acids. Trimming pared 8 bases from V and 3 bases from J, leaving 10 bases between. Per germline, CDR1 SNHLY and CDR2 FYNNEI. The CDR3 protein is CASSYGKETQYF. CDR3 bases: TGTGCCAGCTCGTATGGGAAAGAGACCCAGTACTTC.

This clonotype was recorded a few times. The rearrangement joins TRBV3-1 to TRBJ2-1; D remains ambiguous. Germline-derived CDR1 and CDR2 are LGHDT and YNNKEL (reference sequence). Deletions cut 1 base from V and 4 bases from J, with 11 bases between. The CDR3 sequence is 15 residues long. The CDR3 nucleotides read TGTGCCAGCAGCCAAGTCCTCCAGGTATACAATGAGCAGTTCTTC. Its translation is CASSQVLQVYNEQFF.

Many counts were recorded for this clonotype. This chain joins TRBV28 and TRBJ2-7, with 10 bases matching TRBD1. This CDR3 region has 13 residues. Trimming cost V 5 bases and J 8 bases; bases outside gene matches: 6. From germline, CDR1 is MDHEN and CDR2 SYDVKM. The CDR3 here is CASSGGQGTQQYF. The CDR3 bases are TGTGCCAGCAGTGGGGGACAGGGGACCCAGCAGTACTTC. The full variable domain, with the rest looked up from reference TRBV28 and TRBJ2-7, is DVKVTQSSRYLVKRTGEKVFLECVQDMDHENMFWYRQDPGLGLRLIYFSYDVKMKEKGDIPEGYSVSREKKERFSLILESASTNQTSMYLCASSGGQGTQQYFGPGTRLTVT.

Regarding this clonotype: A read error may explain this, as a much larger clone is one base away. The V and J genes are TRBV9 and TRBJ2-2, with 10 positions matching TRBD2. Germline assignment: CDR1 SGDLS and CDR2 YYNGEE. The CDR3 contains 15 residues. J was trimmed by 2 bases and V by 6 bases; bases with no gene match: 4. The CDR3 coding sequence is TGTGCCAGCACCGGACTAGCGGAAAACACCGGGGAGCTGTTTTTT. Residues: CASTGLAENTGELFF. Complete variable domain (other parts from reference TRBV9 and TRBJ2-2): DSGVTQTPKHLITATGQRVTLRCSPRSGDLSVYWYQQSLDQGLQFLIQYYNGEERAKGNILERFSAQQFPDLHSELNLSSLELGDSALYFCASTGLAENTGELFFGEGSRLTVL.

This clonotype was observed a few times. Written as DNA, the CDR3 is TGTGCCAGCAGCCGAGAGGCTACAGGCGGGGTAGATGAAAAACTGTTTTTT. It encodes CASSREATGGVDEKLFF. The chain carries TRBV7-9 and TRBJ1-4; D possibly corresponds to TRBD1 (5 bases). V lost 5 bases, J lost 6 bases, and 22 bases lay in between. CDR1 and CDR2 from the germline V gene are SEHNR and FQNEAQ (reference sequence). This CDR3 contains 17 residues.

The chain is built from TRBV7-2 and TRBJ2-1; 8 bases agree with TRBD1. The germline V gene encodes CDR1 SGHTA and CDR2 FQGNSA. V was clipped by 1 base and J by 8 bases; unmatched bases: 10. This CDR3 comprises 16 residues. The CDR3 nucleotides read TGTGCCAGCAGCTTAGACAGGGGGGCAATGTTATATGAGCAGTTCTTC. Protein sequence: CASSLDRGAMLYEQFF.

Ten or more counts support this clonotype. The chain carries TRBV2 and TRBJ2-2, with a weak D call TRBD1 (6 bases). The germline V gene encodes CDR1 SNHLY and CDR2 FYNNEI. The CDR3 totals 14 residues. The V end was cut by 4 bases, the J end by 6 bases, with 12 bases between. The CDR3 DNA sequence: TGTGCCAGCAGTGGACAGGTATCATCCGGGGAGCTGTTTTTT. Translation gives CASSGQVSSGELFF.

This sequence joins TRBV9 and TRBJ2-2, with TRBD2 matching 11 bases. V shed 4 bases and J 1 base; nucleotides not matched to a gene: 6. The CDR3 is 17 residues long. CDR1 is SGDLS and CDR2 is YYNGEE in the germline V gene. The CDR3 loop reads CASSPWLAGGNTGELFF. The CDR3, as DNA: TGTGCCAGCAGCCCTTGGCTAGCGGGAGGGAACACCGGGGAGCTGTTTTTT.

This clonotype was seen ten or more times. The V and J genes are TRBV5-6 and TRBJ1-3; perhaps TRBD1 as D (5 bases). The CDR3 contains 13 residues. The germline V gene has CDR1 SGHDT and CDR2 YYEEEE. Trimming left V 5 bases short and J 5 bases short, with 11 bases between. The CDR3 nucleotides are TGTGCCAGCAGACCGGGACGGCGAAACACCATATATTTT. This sequence encodes CASRPGRRNTIYF.

This clonotype showed up many times. The J gene is TRBJ2-7, the V gene TRBV28; TRBD1 matches at 9 bases. The germline V gene has CDR1 MDHEN and CDR2 SYDVKM. V trimming: 5 bases; J trimming: 2 bases; junction bases outside the gene matches: 10. CDR3 size: 16 residues. CDR3 protein: CASSPSTGTGTYEQYF. The CDR3 DNA sequence: TGTGCCAGCAGTCCATCAACCGGGACAGGGACCTACGAGCAGTACTTC.

The CDR3 loop is CATLAGGLGSADTQYF. The CDR3 DNA reads as TGCGCCACTCTAGCGGGAGGTCTCGGCTCGGCAGATACGCAGTATTTT. The chain links TRBV10-2 to TRBJ2-3, with 11 bases identical to TRBD2. Germline V gene lookup returns CDR1 WSHSY and CDR2 SAAADI. CDR3 size: 16 residues. V dropped 10 bases and J dropped 4; count of bases not matched to a gene: 13.

The count of this clonotype is one. The chain joins TRBV5-8 to TRBJ2-5; TRBD2 matches 15 bases. The ends lost 2 bases at V and 0 bases at J; junction bases unmatched: 2. This CDR3 is built from 17 residues. Germline-derived CDR1 and CDR2 are SGHTS and YDEGEE. The CDR3 region is CASSFGLAGGYQETQYF. The CDR3 nucleotides read TGTGCCAGCAGCTTCGGACTAGCGGGAGGGTACCAAGAGACCCAGTACTTC.

As concerns this clonotype: A much larger clone differs from this one at a single base, so this may be a read error. This chain links TRBV24-1 with TRBJ2-4; D gene uncertain. The CDR3 spans 15 residues. Per the germline V gene, CDR1 is KGHDR and CDR2 is SFDVKD. CDR3: CATGDNRDPKNIQYF. The CDR3 nucleotides read TGTGCCACCGGTGATAATAGGGATCCCAAAAACATTCAGTACTTC.

V usage is TRBV19 and J usage is TRBJ2-2; D may be TRBD1 (6 bases). The CDR3 has 14 amino acids. Germline lookup yields CDR1 LNHDA and CDR2 SQIVND (reference sequence). Deletions cut 5 bases from V and 1 base from J, with 8 bases between. CDR3 bases: TGTGCCAGTAGTCAACAGGGGAACACCGGGGAGCTGTTTTTT. It translates to CASSQQGNTGELFF.

Turning to this clonotype: One junction end does not reproduce the germline sequence, and a read error may be involved. The chain is built from TRBV3-1 and TRBJ2-1, with 10 bases aligning to TRBD2. CDR1 LGHDT and CDR2 YNNKEL come from the germline V gene (reference sequence). The CDR3 sequence is 15 residues long. CDR3 DNA sequence: TGTGCCAGCAGCCAAACTAGCGGGGCCTACAGTGAGCAGTTCTTC. Translating it yields CASSQTSGAYSEQFF.